This is a list of T cell receptor beta chains from one sample in a study of blood T cell repertoires in COVID-19. Clones were sequenced by immunoSEQ multiplex PCR, and TCRdb holds only the in-frame ones, with some missing. The sample contains 250,000 or so clones, over 80% of which appear only once. The sequenced material came from peripheral blood. These receptor sequences come from a human donor in a cohort sampled during active COVID-19. CDR3s include the opening cysteine and the closing phenylalanine or tryptophan. Each record gives: J gene, V gene, D gene, clone size, CDR3 protein, CDR3 DNA. D genes are given only for firm matches. The size entry is marked missing in some rows and otherwise reads once, few, many or a size class.

j_call: TRBJ1-5
v_call: TRBV28
d_call: -
clone_size: -
cdr3_aa: CASSFPRNQPQHF
cdr3_nt: TGTGCCAGCAGTTTTCCCAGAAATCAGCCCCAGCATTTT

j_call: TRBJ1-6
v_call: TRBV19
d_call: TRBD1
clone_size: -
cdr3_aa: CASRTRGTGGQSYNSPLHF
cdr3_nt: TGTGCCAGTAGAACCCGCGGAACAGGGGGTCAATCCTATAATTCACCCCTCCACTTT

j_call: TRBJ1-1
v_call: TRBV29-1
d_call: -
clone_size: few
cdr3_aa: CSVGRQSTEAFF
cdr3_nt: TGCAGCGTCGGAAGACAGAGCACTGAAGCTTTCTTT

j_call: TRBJ1-3
v_call: TRBV18
d_call: -
clone_size: -
cdr3_aa: CASSPDTGTQVSGNTIYF
cdr3_nt: TGTGCCAGCTCACCAGATACCGGGACTCAAGTCTCTGGAAACACCATATATTTT

j_call: TRBJ2-3
v_call: TRBV5-1
d_call: TRBD1
clone_size: -
cdr3_aa: CASSTKTGTGISNTQYF
cdr3_nt: TGCGCCAGCAGCACAAAGACCGGGACAGGGATATCAAATACGCAGTATTTT

j_call: TRBJ2-7
v_call: TRBV28
d_call: TRBD2
clone_size: -
cdr3_aa: CASMPGGPGVEQYF
cdr3_nt: TGTGCCAGCATGCCGGGGGGGCCTGGGGTCGAGCAGTACTTC

j_call: TRBJ2-1
v_call: TRBV7-3
d_call: -
clone_size: -
cdr3_aa: CASSTSGGYNEQFF
cdr3_nt: TGTGCCAGCAGCACCAGCGGTGGGTACAATGAGCAGTTCTTC

j_call: TRBJ1-2
v_call: TRBV14
d_call: -
clone_size: -
cdr3_aa: CASSPLGAANYGYTF
cdr3_nt: TGTGCCAGCTCACCGCTCGGAGCAGCTAACTATGGCTACACCTTC

j_call: TRBJ2-7
v_call: TRBV6-5
d_call: -
clone_size: once
cdr3_aa: CASRRENGRGYEQYF
cdr3_nt: TGTGCCAGCAGAAGGGAGAACGGACGAGGCTACGAGCAGTACTTC

j_call: TRBJ2-1
v_call: TRBV18
d_call: -
clone_size: -
cdr3_aa: CASSPRRYEQFF
cdr3_nt: TGTGCCAGCTCACCCCGGAGGTATGAGCAGTTCTTC

j_call: TRBJ1-5
v_call: TRBV2
d_call: TRBD1
clone_size: -
cdr3_aa: CASTRRVQGNQPQHF
cdr3_nt: TGTGCCAGCACCCGAAGGGTACAGGGGAATCAGCCCCAGCATTTT

j_call: TRBJ1-1
v_call: TRBV6-5
d_call: -
clone_size: -
cdr3_aa: CASSYSRGGYTEAFF
cdr3_nt: TGTGCCAGCAGTTACTCGAGGGGGGGGTACACTGAAGCTTTCTTT

j_call: TRBJ1-1
v_call: TRBV3-1/TRBV3-2
d_call: -
clone_size: -
cdr3_aa: CASSPETVNTEAFF
cdr3_nt: TGTGCCAGCAGCCCGGAGACAGTGAACACTGAAGCTTTCTTT

j_call: TRBJ2-5
v_call: TRBV6-5
d_call: -
clone_size: -
cdr3_aa: CASSLFQETQYF
cdr3_nt: TGTGCCAGCAGTCTCTTTCAAGAGACCCAGTACTTC

j_call: TRBJ1-5
v_call: TRBV15
d_call: TRBD1
clone_size: -
cdr3_aa: CATSSDRGGQPQHF
cdr3_nt: TGTGCCACCAGCAGTGACAGGGGTGGACAGCCCCAGCATTTT

j_call: TRBJ2-5
v_call: TRBV7-2
d_call: TRBD2
clone_size: -
cdr3_aa: CASSSRGGAETQYF
cdr3_nt: TGTGCCAGCAGCTCTCGGGGAGGGGCTGAGACCCAGTACTTC

j_call: TRBJ1-4
v_call: TRBV19
d_call: TRBD1
clone_size: few
cdr3_aa: CASSAMTGGVEKLFF
cdr3_nt: TGTGCCAGTAGTGCGATGACAGGGGGTGTGGAAAAACTGTTTTTT

j_call: TRBJ2-3
v_call: TRBV5-1
d_call: TRBD1
clone_size: -
cdr3_aa: CASSPGYRGYPVSSTDTQYF
cdr3_nt: TGCGCCAGCAGCCCCGGATACAGGGGGTACCCCGTATCTAGCACAGATACGCAGTATTTT

j_call: TRBJ2-7
v_call: TRBV3-1/TRBV3-2
d_call: TRBD2
clone_size: -
cdr3_aa: CASSPRTSGSSYEQYF
cdr3_nt: TGTGCCAGCAGCCCTCGGACTAGCGGGTCCTCCTACGAGCAGTACTTC

j_call: TRBJ1-1
v_call: TRBV9
d_call: -
clone_size: -
cdr3_aa: CASSVDPSGNTEAFF
cdr3_nt: TGTGCCAGCAGCGTAGATCCCAGCGGGAACACTGAAGCTTTCTTT

j_call: TRBJ2-7
v_call: TRBV6-5
d_call: TRBD2
clone_size: -
cdr3_aa: CASSSGTSGTTYEQYF
cdr3_nt: TGTGCCAGCAGTTCCGGGACTAGCGGGACCACCTACGAGCAGTACTTC

j_call: TRBJ1-2
v_call: TRBV6-5
d_call: -
clone_size: -
cdr3_aa: CASIKQGSDGYTF
cdr3_nt: TGTGCCAGCATTAAACAGGGATCAGATGGCTACACCTTC

j_call: TRBJ2-2
v_call: TRBV6-1
d_call: -
clone_size: -
cdr3_aa: CASSDLSKGAGELFF
cdr3_nt: TGTGCCAGCAGTGATCTAAGCAAGGGGGCCGGGGAGCTGTTTTTT

j_call: TRBJ2-3
v_call: TRBV4-1
d_call: TRBD2
clone_size: -
cdr3_aa: CASSRGLAGAQDTQYF
cdr3_nt: TGCGCCAGCAGCCGTGGACTAGCGGGAGCCCAAGATACGCAGTATTTT

j_call: TRBJ2-2
v_call: TRBV28
d_call: -
clone_size: once
cdr3_aa: CASSPPVENTGELFF
cdr3_nt: TGTGCCAGCAGCCCTCCGGTAGAAAACACCGGGGAGCTGTTTTTT

j_call: TRBJ1-1
v_call: TRBV11-2
d_call: TRBD1
clone_size: once
cdr3_aa: CASSLTGGNTEAFF
cdr3_nt: TGTGCCAGCAGCCTGACAGGGGGGAACACTGAAGCTTTCTTT

j_call: TRBJ2-7
v_call: TRBV9
d_call: -
clone_size: few
cdr3_aa: CASSVDSSYEQYF
cdr3_nt: TGTGCCAGCAGCGTAGACAGCAGCTACGAGCAGTACTTC

j_call: TRBJ2-7
v_call: TRBV7-9
d_call: -
clone_size: -
cdr3_aa: CASSSIGSSYEQYF
cdr3_nt: TGTGCCAGCAGCTCTATCGGGTCCTCCTACGAGCAGTACTTC

j_call: TRBJ2-1
v_call: TRBV16
d_call: TRBD2
clone_size: once
cdr3_aa: CASSQFTSVNNEQFF
cdr3_nt: TGTGCCAGCAGCCAATTTACTAGCGTTAACAATGAGCAGTTCTTC

j_call: TRBJ1-1
v_call: TRBV7-9
d_call: TRBD1
clone_size: -
cdr3_aa: CASSAGQGETEAFF
cdr3_nt: TGTGCCAGCAGCGCCGGCCAGGGGGAAACTGAAGCTTTCTTT

j_call: TRBJ2-5
v_call: TRBV6-6
d_call: TRBD1
clone_size: -
cdr3_aa: CASSLGQGGQETQYF
cdr3_nt: TGTGCCAGCAGTTTGGGACAGGGAGGGCAAGAGACCCAGTACTTC

j_call: TRBJ2-7
v_call: TRBV27
d_call: TRBD2
clone_size: -
cdr3_aa: CASSTRASGDFYEQYF
cdr3_nt: TGTGCCAGCAGTACGAGGGCAAGCGGGGACTTTTACGAGCAGTACTTC

j_call: TRBJ1-6
v_call: TRBV4-1
d_call: TRBD1
clone_size: -
cdr3_aa: CASSKGQASNSPLHF
cdr3_nt: TGCGCCAGCAGCAAAGGACAGGCGAGTAATTCACCCCTCCACTTT

j_call: TRBJ2-5
v_call: TRBV24-1
d_call: -
clone_size: -
cdr3_aa: CATSDFLRGVGETQYF
cdr3_nt: TGTGCCACCAGTGATTTCCTCAGGGGCGTGGGGGAGACCCAGTACTTC

j_call: TRBJ2-1
v_call: TRBV5-1
d_call: TRBD2
clone_size: many
cdr3_aa: CASSPGLAGPSNEQFF
cdr3_nt: TGCGCCAGCAGCCCAGGACTAGCTGGGCCTTCCAATGAGCAGTTCTTC

j_call: TRBJ2-1
v_call: TRBV7-2
d_call: -
clone_size: -
cdr3_aa: CASSLSTGPINEQFF
cdr3_nt: TGTGCCAGCAGCTTATCCACTGGGCCCATCAATGAGCAGTTCTTC

j_call: TRBJ1-5
v_call: TRBV6-5
d_call: -
clone_size: -
cdr3_aa: CAAGGVNQPQHF
cdr3_nt: TGTGCCGCTGGAGGGGTCAATCAGCCCCAGCATTTT

j_call: TRBJ2-3
v_call: TRBV7-9
d_call: TRBD1
clone_size: -
cdr3_aa: CASSLGSEGASTDTQYF
cdr3_nt: TGTGCCAGCAGCTTAGGATCTGAGGGGGCGAGTACAGATACGCAGTATTTT

j_call: TRBJ1-4
v_call: TRBV7-2
d_call: TRBD1
clone_size: -
cdr3_aa: CASSSSPGTGEKLFF
cdr3_nt: TGTGCCAGCAGCTCTAGTCCGGGGACAGGGGAAAAACTGTTTTTT

j_call: TRBJ2-1
v_call: TRBV10-1
d_call: -
clone_size: -
cdr3_aa: CASSPGGNEQFF
cdr3_nt: TGCGCCAGCAGCCCGGGTGGCAATGAGCAGTTCTTC

j_call: TRBJ1-6
v_call: TRBV10-3
d_call: -
clone_size: once
cdr3_aa: CAISPTAYNSPLHF
cdr3_nt: TGTGCCATCAGTCCGACAGCCTATAATTCACCCCTCCACTTT

j_call: TRBJ1-2
v_call: TRBV29-1
d_call: -
clone_size: -
cdr3_aa: CSVVGGEANYGYTF
cdr3_nt: TGCAGCGTTGTTGGGGGGGAGGCTAACTATGGCTACACCTTC